This is a list of T cell receptor beta chains from one sample in a study of OX40 agonist ivuxolimab in advanced cancers. The data were produced by immunoSEQ multiplex PCR, yet TCRdb's version contains in-frame clones alone and is incomplete. The table records some 95,000 clones, around 85% of them present only once. The material was CD4+ or CD8+ T cells sorted from blood, obtained in a trial of the OX40 agonist ivuxolimab. The receptors were gathered from an adult with an advanced solid tumor such as melanoma, head and neck, liver or kidney cancer. Each CDR3 is given with its conserved first and last residue. Fields, in order: J gene, clone size, D gene, V gene, CDR3 protein, CDR3 DNA. The D gene is left open where the match is weak. A row's size may be missing; if present it is once, few, many or a size class.

TRBJ1-1	NA	NA	TRBV28	CASIMGGQRTEAFF	TGTGCCAGCATTATGGGGGGGCAGAGAACTGAAGCTTTCTTT
TRBJ1-5	NA	NA	TRBV6-6	CASTTGNQPQHF	TGTGCCAGCACCACAGGGAATCAGCCCCAGCATTTT
TRBJ1-1	NA	NA	TRBV11-2	CASSDIRGRARINTEAFF	TGTGCCAGCAGCGATATTAGAGGAAGGGCGAGGATAAACACTGAAGCTTTCTTT
TRBJ2-3	NA	TRBD2	TRBV9	CASSVGRGGADTQYF	TGTGCCAGCAGCGTAGGGCGGGGGGGTGCAGATACGCAGTATTTT
TRBJ2-3	NA	NA	TRBV5-1	CASSLTGLSADTQYF	TGCGCCAGCAGCTTAACAGGGTTGAGCGCAGATACGCAGTATTTT
TRBJ1-5	NA	NA	TRBV7-2	CASSLGAGEPPQHF	TGTGCCAGCAGCTTAGGGGCGGGCGAACCTCCCCAGCATTTT
TRBJ2-5	once	TRBD2	TRBV28	CASSYLRSSGRAGEETQYF	TGTGCCAGCAGTTACCTTAGGTCTAGCGGGAGGGCCGGGGAAGAGACCCAGTACTTC
TRBJ1-3	NA	NA	TRBV6-5	CASSYDPANTIYF	TGTGCCAGCAGTTACGATCCAGCAAACACCATATATTTT
TRBJ2-2	NA	TRBD2	TRBV7-2	CASSLDGLAGGKLFF	TGTGCCAGCAGCTTAGATGGACTAGCGGGAGGTAAACTGTTTTTT
TRBJ2-5	NA	NA	TRBV19	CASSAAISGLGSMETQYF	TGTGCCAGTAGCGCAGCCATATCTGGCTTAGGCAGTATGGAGACCCAGTACTTC
TRBJ2-3	NA	TRBD2	TRBV13	CASSTTGLDDTDTQYF	TGTGCCAGCAGCACGACGGGACTAGACGACACAGATACGCAGTATTTT
TRBJ1-5	NA	NA	TRBV19	CASIKGIGQPQHF	TGTGCCAGTATTAAGGGAATTGGACAGCCCCAGCATTTT
TRBJ2-1	once	NA	TRBV20-1	CSARDIEQFF	TGCAGTGCGAGGGACATTGAGCAGTTCTTC
TRBJ2-1	NA	NA	TRBV7-2	CASSSYGEQFF	TGTGCCAGCAGCTCGTACGGTGAGCAGTTCTTC
TRBJ2-2	NA	NA	TRBV7-3	CASRSPGGTGTGELFF	TGTGCCAGCAGGTCCCCTGGGGGGACGGGGACCGGGGAGCTGTTTTTT
TRBJ2-1	NA	NA	TRBV27	CASSLDSGGYNEQFF	TGTGCCAGCAGTTTGGACAGTGGGGGCTACAATGAGCAGTTCTTC
TRBJ1-1	NA	NA	TRBV6-5	CASRTGYGHEAFF	TGTGCCAGCAGAACAGGGTATGGTCATGAAGCTTTCTTT
TRBJ2-7	NA	TRBD2	TRBV5-1	CASSSSSGTSYEQYF	TGCGCCAGCAGCTCATCTAGCGGGACCTCCTACGAGCAGTACTTC
TRBJ1-4	once	NA	TRBV11-2	CASSLVPGAEKLFF	TGTGCCAGCAGCTTAGTTCCGGGCGCTGAAAAACTGTTTTTT
TRBJ2-7	once	TRBD2	TRBV30	CAWSVLAGESEQYF	TGTGCCTGGAGTGTTCTAGCGGGAGAAAGCGAGCAGTACTTC
TRBJ2-1	NA	NA	TRBV6-1	CASSEGPIWDEQFF	TGTGCCAGCAGTGAAGGCCCGATCTGGGATGAGCAGTTCTTC
TRBJ2-7	NA	NA	TRBV14	CASSQDIRGADSSYEQYF	TGTGCCAGCAGCCAAGATATTAGGGGAGCGGACAGCTCCTACGAGCAGTACTTC
TRBJ2-7	once	TRBD1	TRBV2	CASRQGDLWEQYF	TGTGCCAGTAGACAGGGAGACCTCTGGGAGCAGTACTTC
TRBJ2-3	NA	NA	TRBV28	CASSFRASRTDTQYF	TGTGCCAGCAGTTTCAGGGCAAGCCGCACAGATACGCAGTATTTT
TRBJ2-7	NA	NA	TRBV19	CASPGKTYEQYF	TGTGCCAGTCCTGGAAAGACCTACGAGCAGTACTTC
TRBJ1-3	NA	NA	TRBV6-5	CASSVRSGNTIYF	TGTGCCAGCAGCGTAAGGTCGGGAAACACCATATATTTT
TRBJ2-3	NA	NA	TRBV2	CASSETGVADTQYF	TGTGCCAGCAGTGAGACGGGAGTAGCAGATACGCAGTATTTT
TRBJ2-5	NA	TRBD1	TRBV14	CASSPVGKGAKGNQETQYF	TGTGCCAGCAGCCCCGTGGGTAAGGGGGCGAAGGGGAACCAAGAGACCCAGTACTTC
TRBJ2-3	NA	NA	TRBV5-1	CASSSGTEADTQYF	TGCGCCAGCAGCTCCGGAACAGAGGCAGATACGCAGTATTTT
TRBJ2-7	NA	TRBD1	TRBV27	CASSSTGFIHEQYF	TGTGCCAGCAGTTCGACAGGGTTTATCCACGAGCAGTACTTC
TRBJ2-3	NA	NA	TRBV30	CAWSVSSAIDTQYF	TGTGCCTGGAGTGTAAGTTCTGCAATAGATACGCAGTATTTT
TRBJ1-4	NA	NA	TRBV12-5	CASGQGTANEKLFF	TGTGCTAGTGGTCAAGGGACGGCAAATGAAAAACTGTTTTTT
TRBJ2-7	NA	NA	TRBV4-1	CASSQDVAAYEQYF	TGCGCCAGCAGCCAAGATGTGGCAGCCTACGAGCAGTACTTC
TRBJ2-3	NA	TRBD1	TRBV5-4	CASSLPGGETDTQYF	TGTGCCAGCAGCTTGCCAGGGGGAGAAACAGATACGCAGTATTTT
TRBJ2-7	NA	NA	TRBV5-4	CASSLDREKYEQYF	TGTGCCAGCAGCTTGGACAGGGAGAAGTACGAGCAGTACTTC
TRBJ2-2	NA	NA	TRBV7-8	CASSLLETDGELFF	TGTGCCAGCAGCTTATTGGAGACGGACGGGGAGCTGTTTTTT
TRBJ2-1	NA	NA	TRBV7-2	CASSLDDRFQFF	TGTGCCAGCAGCTTAGATGACCGTTTCCAGTTCTTC
TRBJ1-2	NA	NA	TRBV6-6	CASSSKGDGYTF	TGTGCCAGCAGTTCCAAGGGGGATGGCTACACCTTC
TRBJ2-1	NA	NA	TRBV7-2	CASSLSPYNEQFF	TGTGCCAGCAGCCTTAGCCCCTACAATGAGCAGTTCTTC
TRBJ2-3	NA	TRBD2	TRBV5-1	CASSLEVGLAGVSTDTQYF	TGCGCCAGCAGCTTGGAAGTGGGACTAGCGGGAGTGTCCACAGATACGCAGTATTTT
TRBJ2-2	NA	TRBD2	TRBV2	CASSDQRESTGELFF	TGTGCCAGCAGTGACCAGCGGGAGTCCACCGGGGAGCTGTTTTTT
TRBJ2-4	NA	TRBD2	TRBV7-8	CACGTSGTRGGKNIQYF	TGTGCCTGCGGGACTAGCGGGACCCGGGGGGGCAAAAACATTCAGTACTTC
TRBJ2-1	NA	TRBD2	TRBV14	CASSLGTSSYNEQFF	TGTGCCAGCAGCCTTGGGACTAGCTCCTACAATGAGCAGTTCTTC
TRBJ2-2	NA	TRBD1	TRBV7-2	CASSFRDRANGELFF	TGTGCCAGCAGCTTTCGAGACAGGGCAAACGGGGAGCTGTTTTTT
TRBJ2-1	NA	TRBD2	TRBV5-1	CASSQGAGDNEQFF	TGCGCCAGCTCTCAAGGGGCGGGAGACAATGAGCAGTTCTTC
TRBJ2-7	NA	TRBD1	TRBV11-3	CASSLHRWGQGSYEQYF	TGTGCCAGCAGCCTCCACCGATGGGGACAGGGATCCTACGAGCAGTACTTC
TRBJ2-2	NA	TRBD1	TRBV2	CASFLQGNGELFF	TGTGCCAGCTTTTTACAGGGGAACGGGGAGCTGTTTTTT
TRBJ1-5	once	TRBD1	TRBV2	CASSPGQGQPQHF	TGTGCCAGCAGTCCGGGACAGGGACAGCCCCAGCATTTT
TRBJ1-3	NA	NA	TRBV18	CASSPGVFGNTIYF	TGTGCCAGCTCTCCGGGGGTATTCGGAAACACCATATATTTT
TRBJ2-1	NA	NA	TRBV5-8	CASSLFGRGRNNEQFF	TGTGCCAGCAGCTTGTTTGGCAGGGGCCGGAACAATGAGCAGTTCTTC
TRBJ2-1	NA	NA	TRBV19	CASSPTPSSYNEQFF	TGTGCCAGTAGTCCAACTCCGAGCTCCTACAATGAGCAGTTCTTC
TRBJ1-5	few	NA	TRBV28	CASSLVGGARNQPQHF	TGTGCCAGCAGTTTAGTGGGCGGGGCCCGCAATCAGCCCCAGCATTTT
TRBJ2-3	NA	NA	TRBV27	CASSAWTVGWTQYF	TGTGCCAGCAGTGCTTGGACTGTAGGTTGGACGCAGTATTTT
TRBJ2-2	NA	TRBD2	TRBV6-1	CASNVGLASTGELFF	TGTGCCAGCAATGTCGGACTAGCGAGCACCGGGGAGCTGTTTTTT
TRBJ2-3	NA	TRBD2	TRBV7-9	CASSLAWWASGRVPDTQYF	TGTGCCAGCAGCTTAGCCTGGTGGGCTAGCGGGAGGGTTCCAGATACGCAGTATTTT